These T cell receptor beta chains were read from a single sample in a study of OX40 agonist ivuxolimab in advanced cancers. Assay: immunoSEQ multiplex PCR; the TCRdb copy retains only in-frame clones and omits some. The sample has approximately 100,000 clones; less than 95% are singletons. The source material was CD4+ or CD8+ T cells sorted from blood, sampled in a trial of the OX40 agonist ivuxolimab. Receptor source: an adult with an advanced solid tumor such as melanoma, head and neck, liver or kidney cancer. Both conserved end residues are part of each CDR3. The order of the fields is D gene, J gene, CDR3 length, V gene, clone size, CDR3 protein, CDR3 DNA. D genes are given only for firm matches. Clone size is not always given. Where it is, it says once, few, many or a class for expanded clones.

>TRBD1|TRBJ1-3|18|TRBV18|-
CASSPRTGQGSSGNTIYF
TGTGCCAGCTCACCAAGGACAGGACAGGGATCGTCTGGAAACACCATATATTTT
>-|TRBJ2-7|12|TRBV11-2|-
CASSYQGYEQYF
TGTGCCAGCAGTTACCAGGGTTACGAGCAGTACTTC
>TRBD2|TRBJ2-3|17|TRBV5-1|-
CASSPTLRGDGTDTQYF
TGCGCCAGCAGCCCCACCCTGCGGGGGGATGGCACAGATACGCAGTATTTT
>-|TRBJ2-7|12|TRBV28|-
CASTTGSYEQYF
TGTGCCAGCACCACTGGTTCCTACGAGCAGTACTTC
>TRBD2|TRBJ2-2|15|TRBV7-9|-
CASPSGGLNTGELFF
TGTGCCAGCCCTAGCGGGGGTCTGAACACCGGGGAGCTGTTTTTT
>-|TRBJ1-1|11|TRBV7-9|-
CASSPETEAFF
TGTGCCAGCAGCCCCGAGACTGAAGCTTTCTTT
>-|TRBJ2-3|16|TRBV11-2|-
CASSWYRGGRTDTQYF
TGTGCCAGCAGCTGGTACCGTGGGGGACGCACAGATACGCAGTATTTT
>TRBD1|TRBJ1-1|15|TRBV7-2|-
CASSLRTGGGTEAFF
TGTGCCAGCAGCCTTCGGACAGGGGGAGGCACTGAAGCTTTCTTT
>-|TRBJ1-4|10|TRBV6-1|-
CATHNEKLFF
TGTGCCACCCATAATGAAAAACTGTTTTTT
>-|TRBJ1-5|15|TRBV21-1|-
CASSPEGGVNQPQHF
TGTGCCAGCAGCCCCGAAGGGGGAGTAAATCAGCCCCAGCATTTT
>-|TRBJ2-3|14|TRBV5-1|-
CASSFKGTTDTQYF
TGCGCCAGCAGCTTTAAGGGAACCACAGATACGCAGTATTTT
>-|TRBJ2-7|15|TRBV6-1|-
CASSTIQGISYEQYF
TGTGCCAGCAGTACCATACAGGGAATTAGCTACGAGCAGTACTTC
>-|TRBJ1-6|14|TRBV11-2|-
CASSLVYGNSPLHF
TGTGCCAGCAGCTTAGTGTACGGTAATTCACCCCTCCACTTT
>-|TRBJ1-2|13|TRBV4-2|-
CASSQDPGYGYTF
TGTGCCAGCAGCCAAGATCCAGGCTATGGCTACACCTTC
>-|TRBJ1-5|14|TRBV7-9|once
CASSLAGSNQPQHF
TGTGCCAGCAGCTTAGCGGGCAGCAATCAGCCCCAGCATTTT
>-|TRBJ2-5|13|TRBV7-8|-
CASSSTGQETQYF
TGTGCCAGCAGCTCAACCGGCCAAGAGACCCAGTACTTC
>TRBD1|TRBJ1-4|16|TRBV28|-
CASRIRWGQGNEKLFF
TGTGCCAGCAGGATCCGGTGGGGACAGGGGAATGAAAAACTGTTTTTT
>-|TRBJ1-2|13|TRBV7-9|-
CASSPDWAYGYTF
TGTGCCAGCAGCCCCGACTGGGCCTATGGCTACACCTTC
>-|TRBJ2-2|13|TRBV5-4|-
CASSLYGTGELFF
TGTGCCAGCAGCTTGTACGGGACAGGGGAGCTGTTTTTT
>-|TRBJ2-7|12|TRBV29-1|-
CSVRDGSYEQYF
TGCAGCGTCAGGGACGGCTCCTACGAGCAGTACTTC
>-|TRBJ1-2|16|TRBV5-6|-
CASSLAGSGTDYGYTF
TGTGCCAGCAGCTTGGCGGGGTCGGGGACTGACTATGGCTACACCTTC
>-|TRBJ2-2|13|TRBV9|-
CASSVNSGGELFF
TGTGCCAGCAGCGTAAATAGCGGCGGGGAGCTGTTTTTT
>TRBD2|TRBJ2-2|20|TRBV13|-
CASQPATSGGAPANTGELFF
TGTGCCAGTCAGCCGGCCACTAGCGGGGGGGCCCCTGCGAACACCGGGGAGCTGTTTTTT
>-|TRBJ1-1|14|TRBV6-6|-
CASIEPPKRTEAFF
TGTGCCAGCATCGAACCTCCTAAAAGGACTGAAGCTTTCTTT
>-|TRBJ2-7|14|TRBV27|-
CASRGGLTAYEQYF
TGTGCCAGCAGAGGGGGGCTTACGGCCTACGAGCAGTACTTC
>-|TRBJ1-2|12|TRBV18|once
CASSRENYGYTF
TGTGCCAGCTCACGGGAAAACTATGGCTACACCTTC
>TRBD2|TRBJ2-5|14|TRBV19|-
CASSTAGGKETQYF
TGTGCCAGTAGTACGGCGGGGGGGAAAGAGACCCAGTACTTC
>-|TRBJ1-5|16|TRBV10-3|-
CAISEGSRGSNQPQHF
TGTGCCATCAGTGAAGGGTCACGGGGTAGCAATCAGCCCCAGCATTTT
>-|TRBJ2-1|13|TRBV11-3|-
CASSLSGSNEQFF
TGTGCCAGCAGCTTATCAGGGTCGAATGAGCAGTTCTTC
>-|TRBJ1-6|13|TRBV11-2|-
CASSIERISPLHF
TGTGCCAGCAGTATAGAGAGAATATCACCCCTCCACTTT
>-|TRBJ2-7|11|TRBV2|-
CASSSLGEQYF
TGTGCCAGCAGTTCTCTGGGCGAGCAGTACTTC
>-|TRBJ1-2|15|TRBV10-3|once
CAISETRTLNYGYTF
TGTGCCATCAGTGAGACGAGGACTCTTAACTATGGCTACACCTTC
>-|TRBJ1-3|15|TRBV6-6|once
CASRPQGSSGNTIYF
TGTGCCAGCAGGCCCCAGGGATCGTCTGGAAACACCATATATTTT
>TRBD1|TRBJ2-2|16|TRBV4-3|once
CASSQETGGNTGELFF
TGCGCCAGCAGCCAAGAGACAGGGGGTAACACCGGGGAGCTGTTTTTT
>-|TRBJ1-3|13|TRBV5-1|-
CASSSYSGNTIYF
TGCGCCAGCAGCTCTTACTCTGGAAACACCATATATTTT
>-|TRBJ1-2|12|TRBV6-5|-
CASSSVSYGYTF
TGTGCCAGCAGTTCCGTGAGCTATGGCTACACCTTC
>-|TRBJ2-1|12|TRBV5-5|-
CASSLRTGIPFF
TGTGCCAGCAGTTTACGAACGGGGATCCCGTTCTTC
>-|TRBJ1-4|14|TRBV27|-
CASSQLFTNEKLFF
TGTGCCAGCAGTCAGCTCTTTACTAATGAAAAACTGTTTTTT
>TRBD1|TRBJ2-7|14|TRBV6-6|-
CASSYRDRGYEQYF
TGTGCCAGCAGTTACAGGGACAGAGGCTACGAGCAGTACTTC
>TRBD2|TRBJ2-3|16|TRBV5-1|-
CASSVTSGGARDTQYF
TGCGCCAGCAGCGTGACTAGCGGGGGGGCTAGAGATACGCAGTATTTT
>TRBD1|TRBJ1-2|13|TRBV18|-
CASSPGQERGYTF
TGTGCCAGCTCACCAGGACAGGAGAGAGGCTACACCTTC
>-|TRBJ1-4|14|TRBV5-8|-
CASSLYEGNEKLFF
TGTGCCAGCAGCTTGTATGAGGGGAATGAAAAACTGTTTTTT
>-|TRBJ2-2|12|TRBV19|once
CASSVFPGELFF
TGTGCCAGTAGTGTCTTCCCCGGGGAGCTGTTTTTT
>-|TRBJ1-6|15|TRBV9|-
CASSGEGVGNSPLHF
TGTGCCAGCAGCGGAGAAGGTGTAGGAAATTCACCCCTCCACTTT
>-|TRBJ1-3|14|TRBV29-1|many
CSVETTDSGNTIYF
TGCAGCGTTGAGACCACAGACTCTGGAAACACCATATATTTT
>TRBD1|TRBJ2-5|14|TRBV19|-
CASSDRGGTETQYF
TGTGCCAGTAGTGACAGGGGAGGCACGGAGACCCAGTACTTC
>-|TRBJ2-5|14|TRBV9|-
CASSVVDVGETQYF
TGTGCCAGCAGCGTAGTGGATGTTGGAGAGACCCAGTACTTC
>TRBD2|TRBJ2-1|15|TRBV5-1|-
CASRPAVAGGGEQFF
TGCGCCAGCAGACCCGCGGTAGCGGGGGGCGGAGAGCAGTTCTTC
>TRBD1|TRBJ1-2|14|TRBV19|-
CASSPTHRGYGYTF
TGTGCCAGTAGTCCTACCCACAGGGGCTATGGCTACACCTTC
>TRBD1|TRBJ1-5|16|TRBV5-6|once
CASSLEGQGTPGPQHF
TGTGCCAGCAGCTTGGAGGGACAGGGAACCCCGGGGCCCCAGCATTTT